This is a list of T cell receptor beta chains from one sample in a study of shared clonotypes between healthy human individuals. Clones were sequenced by immunoSEQ multiplex PCR, and TCRdb holds only the in-frame ones, with some missing. The table records around 700,000 clones, approximately 75% of them present only once. Material: memory CD4+ T cells sorted from blood. These TCRs come from a woman in her twenties or thirties in good health. The CDR3 runs from the conserved cysteine through the conserved F or W. The D gene is left open where the match is weak. Not every row has a clone size; where given, it reads once, few, many or a size class.

j_call	clone_size	v_call	d_call	cdr3_nt	cdr3_aa
TRBJ2-7	NA	TRBV5-6	TRBD2	TGTGCCAGCAGCCGACTAGCGGGAGGACACGAGTACTTC	CASSRLAGGHEYF
TRBJ2-5	NA	TRBV28	TRBD2	TGTGCCAGCAGACTAGCGGGAGTTAGTGAGACCCAGTACTTC	CASRLAGVSETQYF
TRBJ2-2	NA	TRBV20-1	NA	TGCAGTGCGGGGGGAGGAAGGGAGCTGTTTTTT	CSAGGGRELFF
TRBJ2-1	once	TRBV7-3	TRBD2	TGTGCCAGCAGCTGGACCGGGACTAGCGGGATCAATGAGCAGTTCTTC	CASSWTGTSGINEQFF
TRBJ2-5	NA	TRBV28	TRBD2	TGTGCCAGCACCAGCGGGATTAAAGAGACCCAGTACTTC	CASTSGIKETQYF
TRBJ2-1	NA	TRBV7-7	TRBD2	TGTGCCAGCAGCTTAGGTAGCGGGACATACAATGAGCAGTTCTTC	CASSLGSGTYNEQFF
TRBJ2-4	many	TRBV11-2	NA	TGTGCCAGCAGCTTAAAGACAGTTGGGATTCAGTACTTC	CASSLKTVGIQYF
TRBJ1-1	few	TRBV7-2	NA	TGTGCCAGCAGCTTAGGTGCGGGACTGATGAACACTGAAGCTTTCTTT	CASSLGAGLMNTEAFF
TRBJ1-2	NA	TRBV13	NA	TGTGCCAGCAGGCAAGGTGGGTCATTAAAAAATGGCTACACCTTC	CASRQGGSLKNGYTF
TRBJ2-1	NA	TRBV19	NA	TGTGCCAGTAGTGTTCAATCCGGGACCCAAGAGCAGTTCTTC	CASSVQSGTQEQFF
TRBJ2-7	NA	TRBV27	TRBD1	TGTGCCAGCAGTCCCGGACAGGTGGCCTACGAGCAGTACTTC	CASSPGQVAYEQYF
TRBJ1-5	NA	TRBV7-2	NA	TGTGCCAGCAGCTTAGTCGCCGGCCAGTATAGCAATCAGCCCCAGCATTTT	CASSLVAGQYSNQPQHF
TRBJ1-5	NA	TRBV7-8	NA	TGTGCCAGCAGCTTAAGGACAGTTAGCAATCAGCCCCAGCATTTT	CASSLRTVSNQPQHF
TRBJ2-7	NA	TRBV7-8	NA	TGTGCCAGCAGCTTAGAGACTATCTCCTACGAGCAGTACTTC	CASSLETISYEQYF
TRBJ2-7	NA	TRBV5-6	TRBD2	TGTGCCAGCAGCTTGGCCGAGACTAGCGGAAGTGTTTTCTCCTACGAGCAGTACTTC	CASSLAETSGSVFSYEQYF
TRBJ1-4	NA	TRBV28	NA	TGTGCCAGCAGTTTTGGAGGGCAGGGGCTAGGTAATGAAAAACTGTTTTTT	CASSFGGQGLGNEKLFF
TRBJ1-3	NA	TRBV28	NA	TGTGCCAGCAGAAACACCGGGTCTGGAAACACCATATATTTT	CASRNTGSGNTIYF
TRBJ2-5	few	TRBV4-2	NA	TGTGCCAGCAGCCAAGAGGTTAAAGAGACCCAGTACTTC	CASSQEVKETQYF
TRBJ1-5	NA	TRBV6-6	NA	TGTGCCAGCAGTTACGGGGGAGGACCCAATCAGCCCCAGCATTTT	CASSYGGGPNQPQHF
TRBJ2-5	NA	TRBV4-1	NA	TGCGCCAGCAGCCAAGATTGGAGAGGCCATCAGTACTTC	CASSQDWRGHQYF
TRBJ1-4	NA	TRBV5-1	NA	TGCGCCAGCAGCTTGGATGGGACAACTAATGAAAAACTGTTTTTT	CASSLDGTTNEKLFF
TRBJ2-7	NA	TRBV19	NA	TGTGCCAGTAGTATATTAGTTCGGGACACTGGACTCTACGAGCAGTACTTC	CASSILVRDTGLYEQYF
TRBJ1-1	few	TRBV6-5	NA	TGTGCCAGCAGTTACGCCCGGGAGACTGAAGCTTTCTTT	CASSYARETEAFF
TRBJ2-1	NA	TRBV11-2	NA	TGTGCCAGTCGACTAAGCGGACCCTACAATGAGCAGTTCTTC	CASRLSGPYNEQFF
TRBJ2-7	NA	TRBV29-1	NA	TGCAGCGCTGGACCGCGTCGGGGCTACGAGCAGTACTTC	CSAGPRRGYEQYF